Listed below are T cell receptor beta chains from one sample, sequenced in a study of response to subunit inactivated influenza vaccine. TCRdb re-called the RT-PCR reads through MiXCR, storing one row per CDR3 protein. This sample has around 710,000 distinct CDR3 sequences; about 15% occur once, and the top ten carry less than 9%. This specimen was PBMCs from blood, taken less than 15 days before vaccination. The receptors originated from a man over 45 who received an inactivated influenza vaccine. CDR3s include the opening cysteine and the closing phenylalanine or tryptophan. The D gene is left open where the match is weak. A clone size is listed for some rows: how often the clone was seen (once, few, many), or a class if it is expanded.

cdr3_aa: CASSQFGGRGVQETQYF
cdr3_nt: TGTGCCAGCAGCCAATTCGGTGGAAGGGGGGTCCAAGAGACCCAGTACTTC
v_call: TRBV11-2
clone_size: NA
d_call: NA
j_call: TRBJ2-5

cdr3_aa: CASSRGPRDTQYF
cdr3_nt: TGTGCCAGCAGCCGGGGACCCAGGGATACGCAGTATTTT
v_call: TRBV11-2
clone_size: few
d_call: NA
j_call: TRBJ2-3

cdr3_aa: CASSQATGGFYNEQFF
cdr3_nt: TGTGCCAGCAGCCAGGCGACAGGGGGCTTCTACAATGAGCAGTTCTTC
v_call: TRBV4-2
clone_size: NA
d_call: TRBD1
j_call: TRBJ2-1

cdr3_aa: CASSTDNYEQYF
cdr3_nt: TGCGCCAGCAGCACAGACAACTACGAGCAGTACTTC
v_call: TRBV5-1
clone_size: many
d_call: NA
j_call: TRBJ2-7

cdr3_aa: CASSSAEGPVQYF
cdr3_nt: TGTGCCAGCAGTTCAGCAGAGGGTCCCGTCCAGTACTTC
v_call: TRBV2
clone_size: few
d_call: NA
j_call: TRBJ2-5

cdr3_aa: CASSLSITVNTEAFF
cdr3_nt: TGTGCCAGCAGTTTATCGATTACAGTTAACACTGAAGCTTTCTTT
v_call: TRBV27
clone_size: NA
d_call: NA
j_call: TRBJ1-1

cdr3_aa: CSGGSYYEQYF
cdr3_nt: TGCAGCGGCGGGAGCTACTACGAGCAGTACTTC
v_call: TRBV29-1
clone_size: few
d_call: TRBD2
j_call: TRBJ2-7

cdr3_aa: CASTLAGEHYNEQFF
cdr3_nt: TGTGCCAGCACCCTAGCGGGGGAACACTACAATGAGCAGTTCTTC
v_call: TRBV6-1
clone_size: few
d_call: TRBD2
j_call: TRBJ2-1

cdr3_aa: CASSSVGTTFYGYTF
cdr3_nt: TGTGCCAGCAGCTCCGTCGGGACTACCTTCTATGGCTACACCTTC
v_call: TRBV7-2
clone_size: many
d_call: NA
j_call: TRBJ1-2

cdr3_aa: CASSEASTGSRMF
cdr3_nt: TGTGCCAGCAGTGAAGCGTCAACAGGATCCAGAATGTTC
v_call: TRBV6-1
clone_size: few
d_call: NA
j_call: TRBJ2-7

cdr3_aa: CASSFGTGGFEQYF
cdr3_nt: TGTGCCAGCAGCTTCGGGACAGGGGGTTTCGAGCAGTACTTC
v_call: TRBV11-2
clone_size: many
d_call: TRBD1
j_call: TRBJ2-7

cdr3_aa: CASSPTTGTGGERGVDRKAFF
cdr3_nt: TGTGCCAGCAGTCCGACCACCGGGACAGGGGGCGAAAGGGGTGTCGATAGGAAAGCTTTCTTT
v_call: TRBV6-2/TRBV6-3
clone_size: few
d_call: TRBD1
j_call: TRBJ1-1

cdr3_aa: CATSREKETNEKLFF
cdr3_nt: TGTGCCACCAGCAGAGAAAAAGAGACAAACGAAAAACTGTTTTTT
v_call: TRBV15
clone_size: NA
d_call: NA
j_call: TRBJ1-4

cdr3_aa: CASSPPGLAGGEQFF
cdr3_nt: TGTGCCAGCTCACCCCCGGGACTAGCGGGAGGCGAGCAGTTCTTC
v_call: TRBV18
clone_size: NA
d_call: TRBD2
j_call: TRBJ2-1

cdr3_aa: CATSLRQSNQPQHF
cdr3_nt: TGTGCCACCTCACTGAGGCAGAGCAATCAGCCCCAGCATTTT
v_call: TRBV6-1
clone_size: NA
d_call: NA
j_call: TRBJ1-5

cdr3_aa: CASSSPERSTDTQYF
cdr3_nt: TGCGCCAGCAGCTCCCCTGAAAGGAGTACAGATACGCAGTATTTT
v_call: TRBV4-1
clone_size: NA
d_call: NA
j_call: TRBJ2-3

cdr3_aa: CASLGGATDTQYF
cdr3_nt: TGTGCCAGCCTCGGCGGTGCGACAGATACGCAGTATTTT
v_call: TRBV10-3
clone_size: few
d_call: NA
j_call: TRBJ2-3

cdr3_aa: CASLQEGTNYQPQHF
cdr3_nt: TGTGCCAGCTTGCAGGAGGGGACAAATTATCAGCCCCAGCATTTT
v_call: TRBV3-1
clone_size: few
d_call: NA
j_call: TRBJ1-5

cdr3_aa: CASRGTSGYFQETQYF
cdr3_nt: TGTGCCAGCAGGGGGACTAGCGGGTACTTCCAAGAGACCCAGTACTTC
v_call: TRBV11-2
clone_size: NA
d_call: TRBD2
j_call: TRBJ2-5

cdr3_aa: CASSLSSLKQGVNSPLHF
cdr3_nt: TGTGCCAGCAGCCTCTCAAGCTTGAAACAGGGTGTTAATTCACCCCTCCACTTT
v_call: TRBV27
clone_size: NA
d_call: NA
j_call: TRBJ1-6

cdr3_aa: CATSRGSLGAGELFF
cdr3_nt: TGTGCCACCAGCAGAGGCTCCTTGGGGGCCGGGGAGCTGTTTTTT
v_call: TRBV15
clone_size: NA
d_call: NA
j_call: TRBJ2-2

cdr3_aa: CASSQTPGDRADYQPQHF
cdr3_nt: TGCGCCAGCAGCCAAACCCCCGGGGACAGGGCAGATTATCAGCCCCAGCATTTT
v_call: TRBV4-3
clone_size: NA
d_call: TRBD1
j_call: TRBJ1-5

cdr3_aa: CASSWHGGTNEKLFF
cdr3_nt: TGTGCCAGCAGCTGGCACGGGGGTACTAATGAAAAACTGTTTTTT
v_call: TRBV28
clone_size: many
d_call: NA
j_call: TRBJ1-4

cdr3_aa: CASSRILGLHNEQFF
cdr3_nt: TGTGCCAGCAGCCGAATTTTGGGACTTCACAATGAGCAGTTCTTC
v_call: TRBV14
clone_size: few
d_call: NA
j_call: TRBJ2-1

cdr3_aa: CASSFGSGEEGEHF
cdr3_nt: TGCGCCAGCAGCTTCGGCTCGGGCGAGGAGGGTGAACACTTC
v_call: TRBV5-1
clone_size: few
d_call: NA
j_call: TRBJ2-7

cdr3_aa: CASESGANVLTF
cdr3_nt: TGTGCCAGCGAATCTGGGGCCAACGTCCTGACTTTC
v_call: TRBV7-8
clone_size: NA
d_call: NA
j_call: TRBJ2-6

cdr3_aa: CASSQAERANQFF
cdr3_nt: TGCGCCAGCAGCCAAGCAGAAAGGGCTAATCAGTTCTTC
v_call: TRBV4-3
clone_size: many
d_call: NA
j_call: TRBJ2-1

cdr3_aa: CATSLSGSPIYNEQFF
cdr3_nt: TGTGCCACCAGCCTCTCGGGGTCCCCTATATACAATGAGCAGTTCTTC
v_call: TRBV15
clone_size: few
d_call: NA
j_call: TRBJ2-1

cdr3_aa: CASSLNMFDEQYF
cdr3_nt: TGTGCCAGCAGCTTAAATATGTTCGACGAGCAGTACTTC
v_call: TRBV7-2
clone_size: few
d_call: NA
j_call: TRBJ2-7

cdr3_aa: CAWSAGSSSYNEQFF
cdr3_nt: TGTGCCTGGAGTGCCGGGTCCAGCTCCTACAATGAGCAGTTCTTC
v_call: TRBV30
clone_size: few
d_call: NA
j_call: TRBJ2-1

cdr3_aa: CASSPPGGGSAKNIQYF
cdr3_nt: TGTGCCAGCAGCCCCCCGGGCGGGGGCTCCGCCAAAAACATTCAGTACTTC
v_call: TRBV9
clone_size: once
d_call: NA
j_call: TRBJ2-4

cdr3_aa: CASSLAGTLRAVEQYF
cdr3_nt: TGCGCCAGCAGCTTGGCCGGGACACTACGGGCAGTCGAGCAGTACTTC
v_call: TRBV5-1
clone_size: NA
d_call: NA
j_call: TRBJ2-7

cdr3_aa: CAIRPFKTGITEAFF
cdr3_nt: TGTGCCATCAGGCCCTTTAAAACAGGTATCACTGAAGCTTTCTTT
v_call: TRBV10-3
clone_size: NA
d_call: NA
j_call: TRBJ1-1

cdr3_aa: CASSSLPQNTGELFF
cdr3_nt: TGTGCCAGCAGCTCCCTCCCCCAGAACACCGGGGAGCTGTTTTTT
v_call: TRBV7-3
clone_size: NA
d_call: NA
j_call: TRBJ2-2

cdr3_aa: CASSQNRVAFF
cdr3_nt: TGTGCCAGCAGCCAAAACCGCGTAGCTTTCTTT
v_call: TRBV14
clone_size: NA
d_call: NA
j_call: TRBJ1-1

cdr3_aa: CASSPGLAGDNTGELFF
cdr3_nt: TGTGCCAGCAGCCCAGGACTAGCGGGAGATAACACCGGGGAGCTGTTTTTT
v_call: TRBV7-9
clone_size: NA
d_call: TRBD2
j_call: TRBJ2-2

cdr3_aa: CSARGVTNTEAFF
cdr3_nt: TGCAGTGCTAGAGGGGTAACGAACACTGAAGCTTTCTTT
v_call: TRBV20-1
clone_size: NA
d_call: NA
j_call: TRBJ1-1

cdr3_aa: CASSRLAGVGSYNEQFF
cdr3_nt: TGCGCCAGCAGTAGGCTAGCCGGGGTGGGGTCCTACAATGAGCAGTTCTTC
v_call: TRBV5-1
clone_size: NA
d_call: NA
j_call: TRBJ2-1

cdr3_aa: CSVEDLETSGGVAGELFF
cdr3_nt: TGCAGCGTTGAAGATCTTGAGACTAGCGGGGGAGTGGCCGGGGAGCTGTTTTTT
v_call: TRBV29-1
clone_size: NA
d_call: TRBD2
j_call: TRBJ2-2

cdr3_aa: CASSHTTGGQETQYF
cdr3_nt: TGTGCCAGCAGCCACACCACGGGAGGACAAGAGACCCAGTACTTC
v_call: TRBV3-1
clone_size: NA
d_call: TRBD2
j_call: TRBJ2-5

cdr3_aa: CASSLVSGSGQPQHF
cdr3_nt: TGTGCCAGCAGCTTAGTCTCAGGGTCGGGTCAGCCCCAGCATTTT
v_call: TRBV7-2
clone_size: few
d_call: NA
j_call: TRBJ1-5

cdr3_aa: CASSQVTSGGSYEQYF
cdr3_nt: TGCGCCAGCAGCCAGGTCACTAGCGGGGGATCCTACGAGCAGTACTTC
v_call: TRBV4-1
clone_size: NA
d_call: TRBD2
j_call: TRBJ2-7

cdr3_aa: CASHPGGTGYYEQYF
cdr3_nt: TGTGCCAGCCATCCAGGCGGGACAGGGTACTACGAGCAGTACTTC
v_call: TRBV6-2/TRBV6-3
clone_size: few
d_call: TRBD1
j_call: TRBJ2-7

cdr3_aa: CASRSITGTKEAFF
cdr3_nt: TGTGCCAGCAGGTCAATTACCGGGACAAAGGAAGCTTTCTTT
v_call: TRBV27
clone_size: few
d_call: NA
j_call: TRBJ1-1

cdr3_aa: CASSVGREVGEQYF
cdr3_nt: TGTGCCAGCAGCGTAGGACGGGAGGTGGGTGAGCAGTACTTC
v_call: TRBV9
clone_size: NA
d_call: TRBD2
j_call: TRBJ2-7

cdr3_aa: CASSLRSSNTGELFF
cdr3_nt: TGTGCCAGCAGTTTAAGGTCAAGTAACACCGGGGAGCTGTTTTTT
v_call: TRBV6-5
clone_size: NA
d_call: NA
j_call: TRBJ2-2

cdr3_aa: CASSQIQGTEAFF
cdr3_nt: TGTGCCAGCAGCCAAATACAGGGAACTGAAGCTTTCTTT
v_call: TRBV4-2
clone_size: NA
d_call: NA
j_call: TRBJ1-1